This T cell receptor (beta chain) was recovered during a study of cytomegalovirus exposure and HLA in healthy donors. Whole-study context: Among the approximately 400 donors who were genotyped, roughly 76% fell in the genetic ancestry cluster that is associated with self-reported Caucasian donors. Study conclusions and caveats: Looking again later, the authors saw that most CMV-associated TCR beta chains seemed HLA-restricted. Rare TCR sequences predominated, though certain public TCRs were found in many donors. Earlier results showed most TCR beta V segments being productive about 87% or about 30% of the time.

PCR was performed using 60 Vbeta and 13 Jbeta primers. Libraries were prepared by immunoSEQ multiplex PCR; TCRdb keeps only in-frame clonotypes and omits some of them. Of roughly 160,000 clones in the sample, around 75% were seen once. The V and J ends lost 3 bases and 5 bases respectively, with 14 bases between them. The CDR3 loop spans 14 amino acids. Germline values: CDR1 SGHNT, CDR2 YYREEE (reference sequence). This clone was found once. Its specificity is unknown. This sample includes further DNA sequences coding for the same CDR3. J is TRBJ2-5 and V is TRBV5-4; D possibly corresponds to TRBD1 (6 bases). The TCR was taken from a woman in her thirties or forties in good health and CMV-seropositive. Material: PBMCs. This CDR3 reads CASSSKQGTETQYF. CDR3 nucleotide sequence: TGTGCCAGCAGCTCCAAGCAGGGGACGGAGACCCAGTACTTC.